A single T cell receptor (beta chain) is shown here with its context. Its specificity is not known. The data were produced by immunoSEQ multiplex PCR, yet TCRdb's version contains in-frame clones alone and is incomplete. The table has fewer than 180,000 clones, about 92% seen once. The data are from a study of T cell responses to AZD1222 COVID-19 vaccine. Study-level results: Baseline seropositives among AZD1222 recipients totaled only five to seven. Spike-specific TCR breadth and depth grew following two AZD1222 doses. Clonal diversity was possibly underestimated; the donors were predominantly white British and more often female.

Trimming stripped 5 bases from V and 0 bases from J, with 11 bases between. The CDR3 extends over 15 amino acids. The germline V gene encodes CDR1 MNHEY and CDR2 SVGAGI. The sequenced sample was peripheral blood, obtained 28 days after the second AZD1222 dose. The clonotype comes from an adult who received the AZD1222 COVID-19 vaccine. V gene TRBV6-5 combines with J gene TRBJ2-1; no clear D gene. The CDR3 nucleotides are TGTGCCAGCAGTCAAACCCTGAGCTCCTACAATGAGCAGTTCTTC. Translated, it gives CASSQTLSSYNEQFF.